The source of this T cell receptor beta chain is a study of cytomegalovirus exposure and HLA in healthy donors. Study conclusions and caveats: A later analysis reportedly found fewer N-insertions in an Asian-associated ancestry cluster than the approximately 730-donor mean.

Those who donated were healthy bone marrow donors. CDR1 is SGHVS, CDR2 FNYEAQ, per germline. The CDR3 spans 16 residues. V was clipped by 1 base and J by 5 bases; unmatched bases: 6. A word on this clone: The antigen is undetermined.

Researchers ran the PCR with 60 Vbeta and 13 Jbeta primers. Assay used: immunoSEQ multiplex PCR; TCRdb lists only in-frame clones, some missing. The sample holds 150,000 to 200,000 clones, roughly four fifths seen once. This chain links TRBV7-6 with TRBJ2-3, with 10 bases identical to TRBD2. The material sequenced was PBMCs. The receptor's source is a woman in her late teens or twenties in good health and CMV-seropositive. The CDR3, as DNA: TGTGCCAGCAGCTTAGAGGCTAGCGGGGGCCTAGATACGCAGTATTTT. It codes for CASSLEASGGLDTQYF.